This T cell receptor (beta chain) was retrieved from a study of T cells in Graves' hyperthyroidism and ophthalmopathy. TCR beta CDR3 sequences were amplified from RNA transcripts. HTBI primers were used for first-round RT-PCR of the TCR CDR3. TCRdb reprocessed the multiplex PCR reads with MiXCR, giving one entry per CDR3 protein. The table shows 450,000 to 650,000 distinct CDR3 sequences, with less than 25% occurring only once. The CDR3 runs 12 residues. Trimming shortened V by 4 bases and J by 8 bases, and 10 bases separated the two germline ends. Per the germline V gene, CDR1 is KGHDR and CDR2 is SFDVKD. On this clonotype: Given a much more abundant clone one base away, this may be a read error. The CDR3 carries no conserved terminal phenylalanine or tryptophan, so it likely arises from a read error.

The receptor's source is a man aged 18 to 30 with Graves' hyperthyroidism. Source material: blood. The chain employs TRBV24-1 and TRBJ1-2, with D uncertain. The DNA of the CDR3 is TGTGCCACCAGTGAAGACGGAGGCGGCTACACCGTC. Residues: CATSEDGGGYTV.